Shown below are 11 T cell receptor beta chains from a single sample sequenced in a study of cytomegalovirus exposure and HLA in healthy donors. TCRdb's copy holds only in-frame clones and misses some; the assay was immunoSEQ multiplex PCR. The table has about 160,000 clones, about 90% seen once. What was sequenced was PBMCs. The origin of the receptors is a young woman in good health and CMV-seropositive.

A single count supports this clone. The J gene is TRBJ2-5, the V gene TRBV7-8, with 13 positions matching TRBD2. The junction had 6 bases not matched to a gene; V was cut back by 5 bases and J by 3 bases. The length of the CDR3 is 16 residues. Germline CDR1 reads SGHVS; CDR2 reads FQNEAQ. CDR3 region: CASSGLAGAAKETQYF. In DNA form, the CDR3 reads TGTGCCAGCAGCGGACTAGCGGGGGCGGCGAAAGAGACCCAGTACTTC.

This clone was seen only once. The chain joins TRBV2 to TRBJ2-3, with 7 bases that match TRBD2. This CDR3 comprises 15 residues. V lost 0 bases and J lost 8; bases outside the gene matches: 8. CDR1 and CDR2 from the germline V gene are SNHLY and FYNNEI. The CDR3 DNA is TGTGCCAGCAGTGAAGCGACTAGCCGGAGAGGTACGCAGTATTTT. Residues: CASSEATSRRGTQYF.

The V and J genes are TRBV6-5 and TRBJ2-7; D possibly corresponds to TRBD2 (6 bases). The CDR3 totals 11 residues. The V end was cut by 5 bases, the J end by 8 bases, with 10 bases between. CDR1 is MNHEY and CDR2 is SVGAGI in the germline V gene. For the CDR3, the DNA is TGTGCCAGCAGTCTCCGGGAGCAGCAGTACTTC. This gives the protein CASSLREQQYF.

The J gene is TRBJ2-3, the V gene TRBV19; TRBD2 matches at 7 bases. CDR1 and CDR2 (germline): LNHDA, SQIVND (reference sequence). V lost 6 bases and J lost 1; bases outside the gene matches: 4. This CDR3 has 14 residues. For the CDR3, the DNA is TGTGCCAGTAGGGCTAGCGGCCGCACAGATACGCAGTATTTT. Protein: CASRASGRTDTQYF.

The chain carries TRBV28 and TRBJ1-1; D might be TRBD1 (6 bases). The V end lost 1 base, the J end lost 2 bases, and 8 bases lay between the germline ends. The CDR3 is made up of 14 amino acids. Per germline, CDR1 MDHEN and CDR2 SYDVKM. The CDR3 spells CASSLLGANTEAFF. DNA for the CDR3: TGTGCCAGCAGTTTATTGGGGGCTAACACTGAAGCTTTCTTT.

The chain recombines TRBV5-4 with TRBJ2-2; D might be TRBD1 (5 bases). Trimming pared 4 bases from V and 1 base from J, leaving 8 bases between. CDR1 and CDR2 from the germline V gene are SGHNT and YYREEE (reference sequence). The CDR3 is made up of 14 amino acids. In DNA, the CDR3 is TGTGCCAGCAGCCTTACAGGGAACACCGGGGAGCTGTTTTTT. It codes for CASSLTGNTGELFF.

This chain links TRBV6-6 with TRBJ1-1, with D perhaps TRBD1 (6 bases). The V end was cut by 7 bases, the J end by 4 bases, with 19 bases between. CDR3 size: 15 residues. The germline CDR1 and CDR2 sequences are MNHNY and SVGAGI (reference sequence). This chain's CDR3 is CASTPIDRFSTEAFF. CDR3 DNA: TGTGCCAGCACCCCGATCGACAGGTTCAGCACTGAAGCTTTCTTT.

The CDR3 bases are TGTGCCAGCAGCATCCGACTAGCGGGAGTGACAGATACGCAGTATTTT. Protein sequence: CASSIRLAGVTDTQYF. The J gene is TRBJ2-3, the V gene TRBV14, with 12 nucleotides matching TRBD2. Germline values: CDR1 SGHDN, CDR2 FVKESK. This CDR3 has 16 amino acids. The junction had 6 bases not matched to a gene; V was cut back by 5 bases and J by 3 bases.

This chain links TRBV28 with TRBJ2-7; 9 positions agree with TRBD2. In germline, CDR1 is MDHEN, CDR2 SYDVKM. This CDR3 spans 14 amino acids. Trimming removed 10 bases from V and 1 base from J; junction bases left unmatched: 8. The CDR3 DNA reads as TGTGCCACCGATAGCGGGAGTTATTCCTACGAGCAGTACTTC. Translated, it gives CATDSGSYSYEQYF.

This chain joins TRBV2 and TRBJ2-1; a weak D match, TRBD2 (5 bases). Trimming pared 4 bases from V and 8 bases from J, leaving 12 bases between. The CDR3 contains 13 residues. Germline loops: CDR1 SNHLY, CDR2 FYNNEI. In nucleotides, the CDR3 is TGTGCCAGCAGTGTAAGCGGTCCCGATGAGCAGTTCTTC. Its protein product is CASSVSGPDEQFF. The full variable domain, in which reference TRBV2 and TRBJ2-1 provide the parts outside the CDR3, is EPEVTQTPSHQVTQMGQEVILRCVPISNHLYFYWYRQILGQKVEFLVSFYNNEISEKSEIFDDQFSVERPDGSNFTLKIRSTKLEDSAMYFCASSVSGPDEQFFGPGTRLTVL.

This rearrangement joins TRBV19 to TRBJ1-2, with 7 bases identical to TRBD1. The CDR3 has 13 amino acids. Trimming removed 5 bases from V and 7 bases from J; junction bases left unmatched: 7. The germline CDR1 and CDR2 sequences are LNHDA and SQIVND (reference sequence). The CDR3, as DNA: TGTGCCAGTAGTCCGGGGACAGCACCTGGCTACACCTTC. It is translated as CASSPGTAPGYTF.